The 30 T cell receptor beta chains presented below share a single source sample, sequenced in a study of cytomegalovirus exposure and HLA in healthy donors. Both 60 Vbeta primers and 13 Jbeta primers went into the PCR. Repertoires were generated with immunoSEQ multiplex PCR, while TCRdb's copy carries only in-frame clones and drops some. The data contain about 240,000 clones, about 88% of them singletons. The sequencing input was PBMCs. These receptors were collected from a girl aged 2 to 9 in good health and CMV-seronegative.

The chain uses TRBV7-9 and TRBJ2-3, with 8 bases identical to TRBD2. CDR1 and CDR2 from the germline V gene are SEHNR and FQNEAQ (reference sequence). Trimming at V came to 1 base and at J to 4 bases, leaving 10 bases not matched to a gene. CDR3 length: 17 residues. DNA of the CDR3: TGTGCCAGCAGCTTAGGTCCGAACGGGGGGGCCCCAGATACGCAGTATTTT. Translating it yields CASSLGPNGGAPDTQYF.

This clone was seen a handful of times. This chain uses TRBV2 with TRBJ1-1, with D tentatively TRBD1 (5 bases). Deletions cut 6 bases from V and 0 bases from J, with 11 bases between. Germline V gives CDR1 SNHLY, CDR2 FYNNEI. The CDR3 length is 14 residues. In DNA form, the CDR3 reads TGTGCCAGCAGGGTAGGACACTTGAACACTGAAGCTTTCTTT. Encoded protein: CASRVGHLNTEAFF.

The chain couples TRBV2 to TRBJ2-7; 9 nucleotides line up with TRBD1. This CDR3 spans 15 amino acids. Per germline, CDR1 SNHLY and CDR2 FYNNEI. J lost 2 bases, V lost 4 bases, and 6 bases had no gene match. The CDR3 reads CASSGPGTGPYEQYF. In nucleotides, the CDR3 is TGTGCCAGCAGTGGTCCCGGGACAGGGCCCTACGAGCAGTACTTC.

The chain has TRBV27 and TRBJ1-1, with 9 bases identical to TRBD1. Trimming removed 5 bases from V and 7 bases from J; junction bases left unmatched: 11. Germline V CDR1 and CDR2: MNHEY, SMNVEV (reference sequence). The CDR3 sequence is 15 residues long. DNA for the CDR3: TGTGCCAGCAGTGCCTGGACAGGGGAAGAAAATGAAGCTTTCTTT. Translated: CASSAWTGEENEAFF.

The rearrangement links TRBV11-3 to TRBJ1-5; possibly TRBD1 for D (5 bases). In germline, CDR1 is SGHNT, CDR2 YENEEA. This CDR3 has 16 amino acids. The V end lost 2 bases, the J end lost 4 bases, and 15 bases lay between the germline ends. CDR3 amino acids: CASSLRRRVRNQPQHF. Written as DNA, the CDR3 is TGTGCCAGCAGCTTAAGGCGCAGGGTAAGGAATCAGCCCCAGCATTTT. The full variable domain, its missing parts supplied by reference TRBV11-3 and TRBJ1-5, is EAGVVQSPRYKIIEKKQPVAFWCNPISGHNTLYWYLQNLGQGPELLIRYENEEAVDDSQLPKDRFSAERLKGVDSTLKIQPAELGDSAVYLCASSLRRRVRNQPQHFGDGTRLSIL.

The chain has TRBV5-1 and TRBJ2-2, with 10 positions matching TRBD2. V dropped 0 bases and J dropped 0; count of bases not matched to a gene: 5. Germline CDR1 SGHRS, CDR2 YFSETQ. The CDR3 consists of 18 residues. The CDR3 DNA follows: TGCGCCAGCAGCTTGGAGCGGGGGGGGGTCCCGAACACCGGGGAGCTGTTTTTT. Translating gives CASSLERGGVPNTGELFF. Filled out from reference TRBV5-1 and TRBJ2-2, the complete variable domain reads KAGVTQTPRYLIKTRGQQVTLSCSPISGHRSVSWYQQTPGQGLQFLFEYFSETQRNKGNFPGRFSGRQFSNSRSEMNVSTLELGDSALYLCASSLERGGVPNTGELFFGEGSRLTVL.

This chain uses TRBV27 with TRBJ2-7, with TRBD1 identical over 10 bases. From germline, CDR1 is MNHEY and CDR2 SMNVEV (reference sequence). The CDR3 contains 14 residues. V lost 6 bases and J lost 2; bases outside the gene matches: 4. This CDR3 reads CASRGGQGAYEQYF. CDR3 bases: TGTGCCAGCAGAGGCGGACAGGGGGCCTACGAGCAGTACTTC.

The J gene is TRBJ2-1, the V gene TRBV5-4; 8 nucleotides align to TRBD2. This CDR3 spans 16 amino acids. Trimming cost V 3 bases and J 3 bases; bases outside gene matches: 8. Germline-derived CDR1 and CDR2 are SGHNT and YYREEE (reference sequence). CDR3 nucleotide sequence: TGTGCCAGCAGCTCCGGACTAGCCGACTACTACAATGAGCAGTTCTTC. Translated: CASSSGLADYYNEQFF.

The V gene is TRBV4-1, the J gene TRBJ2-3; TRBD2 agrees at 7 bases. Germline trimming cut 3 bases from V and 0 bases from J; bases unmatched to any gene: 9. CDR3 size: 17 residues. Germline V gene data show CDR1 as MGHRA and CDR2 as YSYEKL. CDR3 amino acids: CASSQTIAGSSTDTQYF. The CDR3 DNA reads TGCGCCAGCAGCCAGACCATAGCGGGTAGTAGCACAGATACGCAGTATTTT.

The chain is built from TRBV6-6 and TRBJ1-5; maybe TRBD1 (5 bases). The V end lost 6 bases, the J end lost 4 bases, and 10 bases lay between the germline ends. The CDR3 runs to 13 residues. Germline lookup yields CDR1 MNHNY and CDR2 SVGAGI (reference sequence). CDR3 residues: CASRGPENQPQHF. The CDR3 coding sequence is TGTGCCAGCAGGGGGCCCGAGAATCAGCCCCAGCATTTT.

The chain is built from TRBV5-1 and TRBJ1-2, with 8 bases aligning to TRBD1. The CDR3 spans 14 residues. V trimming: 2 bases; J trimming: 6 bases; junction bases outside the gene matches: 6. Per the germline V gene, CDR1 is SGHRS and CDR2 is YFSETQ. The CDR3 is CASSFSTGGDGYTF. The CDR3 nucleotides read TGCGCCAGCAGCTTCTCCACAGGGGGTGATGGCTACACCTTC.

The V gene is TRBV7-9, the J gene TRBJ2-1; 8 bases fit TRBD2. The CDR3 contains 15 residues. The V segment lost 6 bases and the J segment 4 bases; nucleotides outside the gene matches: 8. CDR1 is SEHNR and CDR2 is FQNEAQ in the germline V gene (reference sequence). The CDR3 region is CASSLRGGLYNEQFF. CDR3 in DNA: TGTGCCAGCAGTCTACGGGGGGGCCTATACAATGAGCAGTTCTTC. The whole variable domain, filled in from reference TRBV7-9 and TRBJ2-1, reads DTGVSQNPRHKITKRGQNVTFRCDPISEHNRLYWYRQTLGQGPEFLTYFQNEAQLEKSRLLSDRFSAERPKGSFSTLEIQRTEQGDSAMYLCASSLRGGLYNEQFFGPGTRLTVL.

The sample holds one count of this clone. The chain carries TRBV2 and TRBJ2-1, with D unclear. Trimming took 5 bases from V and 2 from J, leaving 4 bases between them. The CDR3 contains 12 residues. Germline V lookup: CDR1 SNHLY, CDR2 FYNNEI. The CDR3 loop is CASSHTYNEQFF. CDR3 coding DNA: TGTGCCAGCAGTCACACCTACAATGAGCAGTTCTTC.

The rearrangement joins TRBV30 to TRBJ1-3, with 9 bases identical to TRBD1. This CDR3 is built from 14 residues. The V gene's germline CDR1 is GTSNPN and CDR2 SVGIG (reference sequence). V trimming: 3 bases; J trimming: 4 bases; junction bases outside the gene matches: 4. In DNA, the CDR3 is TGTGCCTGGAGGCGGACAGGGGCAGGAAACACCATATATTTT. Translation gives CAWRRTGAGNTIYF. The whole variable domain, filled in from reference TRBV30 and TRBJ1-3, reads SQTIHQWPATLVQPVGSPLSLECTVEGTSNPNLYWYRQAAGRGLQLLFYSVGIGQISSEVPQNLSASRPQDRQFILSSKKLLLSDSGFYLCAWRRTGAGNTIYFGEGSWLTVV.

V and J are TRBV5-4 and TRBJ2-1; D possibly corresponds to TRBD2 (6 bases). Trimming stripped 1 base from V and 8 bases from J, with 13 bases between. The CDR3 is made up of 14 amino acids. CDR1 and CDR2 (germline): SGHNT, YYREEE (reference sequence). CDR3 DNA: TGTGCCAGCAGCTTGCGGCGGGGTCACGATGAGCAGTTCTTC. It translates to CASSLRRGHDEQFF.

The chain couples TRBV7-9 to TRBJ2-3, with 11 bases fitting TRBD2. The germline V gene encodes CDR1 SEHNR and CDR2 FQNEAQ (reference sequence). The CDR3 spans 16 residues. The V gene end was trimmed by 1 base and the J gene end by 4 bases; junction bases not matched to a gene: 4. The chain's CDR3 is CASSLGVAGGPDTQYF. The CDR3 bases are TGTGCCAGCAGCTTAGGGGTAGCGGGGGGGCCAGATACGCAGTATTTT.

Here the CDR3 reads CASSLRGTAPYEQYF. CDR3 sequence (DNA): TGCGCCAGCAGCCTTAGGGGGACAGCTCCCTACGAGCAGTACTTC. V and J are TRBV4-1 and TRBJ2-5; 7 positions match TRBD1. With the DNA end fitting TRBJ2-7 better, the J assignment may be wrong. Looked up from germline, CDR1 is MGHRA and CDR2 is YSYEKL. This CDR3 comprises 15 residues.

The chain recombines TRBV19 with TRBJ1-5; possibly TRBD1 for D (6 bases). This CDR3 is built from 14 residues. V was shortened by 9 bases and J by 3 bases, with 15 bases between the two germline ends. CDR1 is LNHDA, CDR2 SQIVND, per germline (reference sequence). Written as DNA, the CDR3 is TGTGCCAGCCAGGGGCAGGGAATCAATCAGCCCCAGCATTTT. Its translation is CASQGQGINQPQHF.

The V call is TRBV5-6, the J call TRBJ1-2; perhaps TRBD1 as D (6 bases). CDR3 length equals 14 residues. From germline, CDR1 is SGHDT and CDR2 YYEEEE. Trimming took 4 bases from V and 5 from J, leaving 15 bases between them. This chain's CDR3 is CASSLSGVGYGYTF. CDR3 in DNA: TGTGCCAGCAGCCTATCAGGGGTCGGGTATGGCTACACCTTC.

This clone was found a few times. The rearrangement links TRBV10-1 to TRBJ2-7; TRBD1 matches 7 bases. V lost 0 bases to trimming and J lost 3 bases; unmatched junction nucleotides: 8. Germline assignment: CDR1 WNHNN and CDR2 SYGVQD (reference sequence). This CDR3 spans 16 amino acids. CDR3 sequence reads: CASSESRGGRNYEQYF. Here the CDR3 DNA reads TGCGCCAGCAGTGAGTCGAGAGGGGGCCGAAACTACGAGCAGTACTTC.

The CDR3 loop is CASSPPGLNSYNEQFF. The CDR3 DNA reads TGTGCCAGCTCACCACCCGGACTGAACTCCTACAATGAGCAGTTCTTC. The chain employs TRBV18 and TRBJ2-1; maybe TRBD2 (5 bases). This CDR3 comprises 16 residues. Trimming left V 0 bases short and J 0 bases short, with 9 bases between. Germline V gene sequence: CDR1 KGHSH, CDR2 LQKENI.

This rearrangement joins TRBV10-3 to TRBJ2-7, with TRBD1 identical over 9 bases. Germline V CDR1 and CDR2: ENHRY, SYGVKD. CDR3 length: 13 residues. Trimming took 4 bases from V and 5 from J; bases not matched to a gene: 3. This chain's CDR3 is CAISGDRVDEQYF. In DNA, the CDR3 is TGTGCCATCAGTGGGGACAGGGTCGACGAGCAGTACTTC.

The chain joins TRBV29-1 to TRBJ1-3; TRBD1 aligns across 10 bases. Germline V gene data show CDR1 as SQVTM and CDR2 as ANQGSEA. Trimming cost V 5 bases and J 10 bases; bases outside gene matches: 8. This CDR3 contains 13 residues. This chain's CDR3 is CSVWDRGSSTIYF. DNA of the CDR3: TGCAGCGTTTGGGACAGGGGCTCTAGTACCATATATTTT. Drawing the rest from reference TRBV29-1 and TRBJ1-3, the complete variable domain is SAVISQKPSRDICQRGTSLTIQCQVDSQVTMMFWYRQQPGQSLTLIATANQGSEATYESGFVIDKFPISRPNLTFSTLTVSNMSPEDSSIYLCSVWDRGSSTIYFGEGSWLTVV.

This clone occurred a few times. The rearrangement uses TRBV2 and TRBJ2-1, with 10 bases aligning to TRBD1. CDR1 and CDR2 (germline): SNHLY, FYNNEI. The CDR3 covers 15 residues. After removal of 8 bases from V and 2 bases from J, the junction contained 6 bases not matched to a gene. The CDR3 DNA is TGTGCCAGCCCCACCGGACAGGGGGCCTACAATGAGCAGTTCTTC. It encodes CASPTGQGAYNEQFF.

The chain combines TRBV5-1 with TRBJ2-1, with 7 bases aligning to TRBD1. The V and J ends lost 5 bases and 2 bases, in that order; junction bases with no gene match: 4. The CDR3 loop spans 14 amino acids. The V gene's germline CDR1 is SGHRS and CDR2 YFSETQ. This chain's CDR3 is CASSRGQTYNEQFF. In DNA, the CDR3 is TGCGCCAGCAGTAGGGGGCAAACCTACAATGAGCAGTTCTTC.

V gene TRBV6-1 combines with J gene TRBJ1-5; no clear D gene. The germline V gene has CDR1 MNHNS and CDR2 SASEGT. Trimming shortened V by 2 bases and J by 4 bases, and 15 bases separated the two germline ends. The length of the CDR3 is 16 residues. The CDR3 DNA sequence: TGTGCCAGCAGTGAAAGTCCCCGGGGAGGGAATCAGCCCCAGCATTTT. Translation gives CASSESPRGGNQPQHF.

This clone was seen a handful of times. The CDR3 here is CASSLERIGYTF. CDR3 in DNA: TGTGCCAGCAGCTTGGAGCGAATCGGCTACACCTTC. The gene calls are TRBV5-4 and TRBJ1-2; D is undetermined. V was trimmed by 0 bases and J by 8 bases, leaving 8 bases between them. The CDR3 covers 12 residues. Germline lookup yields CDR1 SGHNT and CDR2 YYREEE (reference sequence).

About this clone: One junction end disagrees with the germline gene, perhaps due to a read error. The chain carries TRBV10-1 and TRBJ2-7; 10 bases fit TRBD2. This CDR3 has 9 amino acids. Germline CDR1 is WNHNN and CDR2 is SYGVQD (reference sequence). The CDR3 loop reads CASRVLAGF. CDR3 nucleotides: TGCGCCAGCAGAGTACTAGCGGGGTTC.

V and J are TRBV27 and TRBJ2-1, with D possibly being TRBD2 (5 bases). From germline, CDR1 is MNHEY and CDR2 SMNVEV (reference sequence). V gave up 2 bases and J gave up 4 bases, with 9 bases separating them. CDR3 length: 14 amino acids. The CDR3 reads CASSLRTDYNEQFF. The CDR3 coding sequence is TGTGCCAGCAGTTTACGGACTGATTACAATGAGCAGTTCTTC.

The chain recombines TRBV6-5 with TRBJ1-5; D perhaps matches TRBD1 (5 bases). The germline V gene has CDR1 MNHEY and CDR2 SVGAGI. The CDR3 sequence is 13 residues long. Trimming stripped 2 bases from V and 7 bases from J, with 9 bases between. CDR3 bases: TGTGCCAGCAGTTACAGGGGAGGACAGCCCCAGCATTTT. Its protein product is CASSYRGGQPQHF.